One sample yielded the 15 T cell receptor beta chains listed below, sequenced in a study of OX40 agonist ivuxolimab in advanced cancers. Measured with immunoSEQ multiplex PCR; TCRdb has only the in-frame clones, and not every one. The sample has around 70,000 clones; approximately 90% are singletons. The specimen was CD4+ or CD8+ T cells sorted from blood, collected in a trial of the OX40 agonist ivuxolimab. These TCRs come from an adult with an advanced solid tumor such as melanoma, head and neck, liver or kidney cancer.

V is TRBV19 and J is TRBJ2-3, with TRBD2 matching 10 bases. V was clipped by 4 bases and J by 3 bases; unmatched bases: 10. Looked up from germline, CDR1 is LNHDA and CDR2 is SQIVND (reference sequence). CDR3 length equals 17 residues. CDR3 loop: CASSKVLAGAGTDTQYF. CDR3 in DNA: TGTGCCAGTAGTAAGGTCCTAGCGGGGGCGGGAACAGATACGCAGTATTTT.

Only a few counts were recorded for this clone. Different DNA sequences within this sample yield the same CDR3. V gene TRBV19 combines with J gene TRBJ1-1, with 7 bases aligning to TRBD1. The germline V gene has CDR1 LNHDA and CDR2 SQIVND (reference sequence). With V trimmed by 3 bases and J by 6 bases, 1 base remained unmatched. The CDR3 contains 12 residues. The CDR3 region is CASSIRGAEAFF. CDR3 DNA: TGTGCCAGTAGTATCAGGGGGGCTGAAGCTTTCTTT. Supplemented by reference TRBV19 and TRBJ1-1, the full variable domain reads DGGITQSPKYLFRKEGQNVTLSCEQNLNHDAMYWYRQDPGQGLRLIYYSQIVNDFQKGDIAEGYSVSREKKESFPLTVTSAQKNPTAFYLCASSIRGAEAFFGQGTRLTVV.

The chain joins TRBV6-5 to TRBJ2-7; 12 nucleotides match TRBD2. The CDR3 length is 15 residues. Looked up from germline, CDR1 is MNHEY and CDR2 is SVGAGI. Trimming at V came to 7 bases and at J to 3 bases, leaving 7 bases not matched to a gene. The CDR3 reads CASTSTSGGFYEQYF. CDR3 coding DNA: TGTGCCAGCACTAGTACTAGCGGGGGGTTCTACGAGCAGTACTTC.

The V and J genes are TRBV29-1 and TRBJ2-5, with D possibly TRBD2 on 6 matching bases. This CDR3 has 13 residues. Germline CDR1 SQVTM, CDR2 ANQGSEA. V shed 4 bases and J shed 1 base, with 10 bases lying between them. CDR3 in amino acids: CSVAGTPQETQYF. DNA for the CDR3: TGCAGCGTTGCGGGGACTCCCCAAGAGACCCAGTACTTC. Variable domain in full (rest from reference TRBV29-1 and TRBJ2-5): SAVISQKPSRDICQRGTSLTIQCQVDSQVTMMFWYRQQPGQSLTLIATANQGSEATYESGFVIDKFPISRPNLTFSTLTVSNMSPEDSSIYLCSVAGTPQETQYFGPGTRLLVL.

V gene TRBV5-1 combines with J gene TRBJ2-1; 7 nucleotides match TRBD2. Trimming took 4 bases from V and 0 from J; bases not matched to a gene: 4. Germline CDR1 and CDR2: SGHRS and YFSETQ. The CDR3 is 15 amino acids. The CDR3 bases are TGCGCCAGCAGCCTACCGGGGGGCTCCTACAATGAGCAGTTCTTC. Translated, it gives CASSLPGGSYNEQFF.

This clone appeared once. V and J are TRBV28 and TRBJ1-5; D unclear. V was clipped by 2 bases and J by 5 bases, with 10 bases between them. Germline CDR1 reads MDHEN; CDR2 reads SYDVKM. The CDR3 is 14 residues long. CDR3 DNA: TGTGCCAGCAGTTTAAGAGGGCCCCATCAGCCCCAGCATTTT. This codes for CASSLRGPHQPQHF.

The V call is TRBV5-4, the J call TRBJ2-1; 16 bases agree with TRBD2. Germline values: CDR1 SGHNT, CDR2 YYREEE (reference sequence). There are 16 residues in the CDR3. Unmatched junction bases numbered 5, after V lost 4 bases and J lost 7 bases. This chain's CDR3 is CASSTGTSGRANEQFF. CDR3 in DNA: TGTGCCAGCAGCACTGGGACTAGCGGGAGGGCGAATGAGCAGTTCTTC.

This clone was detected once. This rearrangement joins TRBV6-1 to TRBJ2-1; 7 nucleotides line up with TRBD1. Trimming took 7 bases from V and 6 from J; bases not matched to a gene: 9. CDR3 length equals 14 residues. Germline V gene lookup returns CDR1 MNHNS and CDR2 SASEGT. This CDR3 is CASMMDRSSNEQFF. CDR3 bases: TGTGCCAGCATGATGGACAGGAGTAGCAATGAGCAGTTCTTC.

This clone was detected once. The chain recombines TRBV29-1 with TRBJ1-1, with a possible D match to TRBD1 (5 bases). Deletions cut 5 bases from V and 1 base from J, with 14 bases between. The germline V gene has CDR1 SQVTM and CDR2 ANQGSEA. The CDR3 consists of 14 residues. DNA for the CDR3: TGCAGCGTTACGATCGGGACGGCGAACACTGAAGCTTTCTTT. It translates to CSVTIGTANTEAFF.

The chain links TRBV11-2 to TRBJ1-4; D call uncertain. The CDR3 extends over 15 amino acids. Germline values: CDR1 SGHAT, CDR2 FQNNGV. V was clipped by 4 bases and J by 0 bases, with 9 bases between them. CDR3 sequence (DNA): TGTGCCAGCAGCTCCCGTCCCACAACTAATGAAAAACTGTTTTTT. Protein sequence: CASSSRPTTNEKLFF.

This rearrangement joins TRBV28 to TRBJ1-4; tentatively, D is TRBD1 (6 bases). V was trimmed by 8 bases and J by 5 bases, leaving 12 bases between them. Germline values: CDR1 MDHEN, CDR2 SYDVKM. The CDR3 is 13 amino acids. This CDR3 reads CASVGQPNEKLFF. The DNA for the CDR3 is TGTGCCAGCGTAGGACAGCCCAATGAAAAACTGTTTTTT.

The CDR3 sequence: CASRSDRRFNEKLFF. CDR3 nucleotide sequence: TGTGCCAGCAGATCAGACAGGAGATTTAATGAAAAACTGTTTTTT. The V call is TRBV5-8, the J call TRBJ1-4, with TRBD1 as a possible D gene (6 bases). This CDR3 has 15 residues. Trimming cost V 5 bases and J 4 bases, with 15 bases left between them. From germline, CDR1 is SGHTS and CDR2 YDEGEE.

The chain is built from TRBV10-1 and TRBJ1-1; no definite D call. CDR3 length: 14 residues. The ends were cut back, 0 bases at V and 7 bases at J, with 12 bases in the middle. Germline lookup yields CDR1 WNHNN and CDR2 SYGVQD (reference sequence). The CDR3, as DNA: TGCGCCAGCAGTGAGTCGGGCAAGCCCAGTGAAGCTTTCTTT. This gives the protein CASSESGKPSEAFF.

The chain combines TRBV19 with TRBJ2-2; no firm D call. The CDR3 is 15 amino acids. The ends were cut back, 7 bases at V and 3 bases at J, with 15 bases in the middle. Germline lookup yields CDR1 LNHDA and CDR2 SQIVND (reference sequence). The CDR3 loop reads CASKEGQDHTGELFF. CDR3 nucleotide sequence: TGTGCCAGTAAGGAAGGTCAGGACCACACCGGGGAGCTGTTTTTT.

The chain combines TRBV14 with TRBJ2-3; D unresolved. Germline V gives CDR1 SGHDN, CDR2 FVKESK. The length of the CDR3 is 17 residues. V lost 1 base to trimming and J lost 2 bases, with 16 bases between them. The CDR3 loop reads CASSQARFMSATDTQYF. The DNA of the CDR3 is TGTGCCAGCAGCCAAGCGAGGTTTATGAGCGCCACAGATACGCAGTATTTT.